This T cell receptor beta chain was found in a study of PD-1 blockade in classical Hodgkin lymphoma. In the case of this clone: Its antigen is not identified.

Every patient relapsed after autologous stem cell transplantation, and brentuximab vedotin exposure varied. Patients had relapsed/refractory classical Hodgkin lymphoma with complete response, partial response or progressive disease as best response. Germline CDR1 reads LNHDA; CDR2 reads SQIVND (reference sequence). Trimming removed 6 bases from V and 4 bases from J, with 15 bases in between. This CDR3 region has 14 residues. Overall study findings and caveats: Newly diagnosed patients reportedly trailed healthy donors in baseline TCR diversity. With CD4+ cells, TCR diversity rose significantly by C4D1, but not with CD8+ cells. Complete responders had baseline diversity similar to newly diagnosed patients.

The method was immunoSEQ multiplex PCR; TCRdb's version includes in-frame clones alone and lacks a portion of them. Of about 26,000 clones detected, roughly 68% appear once; the ten largest clones hold roughly 10%. This chain joins TRBV19 and TRBJ1-2; the D is unclear. This clonotype originated in a human donor with classical Hodgkin lymphoma. The sequences come from peripheral blood mononuclear cells (PBMCs), collected before the second cycle of nivolumab. CDR3 amino acids: CASRRGVSGYGYTF. CDR3 DNA sequence: TGTGCCAGTAGACGTGGCGTGTCAGGCTATGGCTACACCTTC.